This T cell receptor (beta chain) was found in a study of blood T cells in healthy people across ages. Study results and caveats: Naive T cell percentage by flow cytometry tracked strongly with beta diversity. Diversity of TCR beta per million T cells declined in a roughly linear way with age. Higher diversity and more naive CD4+ cells were features of long-lived donors, compared to aged donors.

A J-beta primer mix and a sample-barcoded 5' primer were used in a second PCR of about 7 to 12 cycles. Every cDNA molecule carried a tag from a template-switch adaptor bearing 12 random nucleotides. TCRdb re-derived calls from the 5' RACE reads in MiXCR, one entry per CDR3 protein. Among about 680,000 distinct CDR3 sequences, more than 40% were seen once, and the ten largest hold under 35%. For this clonotype: Its antigen is undetermined.

This TCR came from a woman aged 60-70 years in good health. The sequencing input was blood.

CDR3 sequence reads: CASSFRAGAGDTQYF. The CDR3 nucleotides read TGTGCCAGCAGCTTCCGAGCGGGAGCGGGAGATACGCAGTATTTT. The rearrangement joins TRBV12-3 or TRBV12-4 to TRBJ2-3; 8 bases map to TRBD2. J lost 5 bases, V lost 6 bases, and 10 bases had no gene match. This CDR3 is 15 amino acids long.